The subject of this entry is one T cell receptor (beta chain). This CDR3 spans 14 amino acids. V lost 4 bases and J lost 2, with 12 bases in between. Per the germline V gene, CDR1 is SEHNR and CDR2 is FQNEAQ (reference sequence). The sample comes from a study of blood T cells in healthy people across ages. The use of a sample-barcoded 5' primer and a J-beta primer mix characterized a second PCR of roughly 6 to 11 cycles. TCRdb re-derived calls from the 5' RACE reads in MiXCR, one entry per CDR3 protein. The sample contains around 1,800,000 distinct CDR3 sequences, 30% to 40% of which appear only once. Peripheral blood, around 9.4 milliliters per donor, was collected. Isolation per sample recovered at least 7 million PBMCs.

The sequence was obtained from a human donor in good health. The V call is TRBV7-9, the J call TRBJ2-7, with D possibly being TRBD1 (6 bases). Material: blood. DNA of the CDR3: TGTGCCAGCAGCTCGGACAGTCTCCCCTACGAGCAGTACTTC. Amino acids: CASSSDSLPYEQYF. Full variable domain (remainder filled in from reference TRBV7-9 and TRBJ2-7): DTGVSQNPRHKITKRGQNVTFRCDPISEHNRLYWYRQTLGQGPEFLTYFQNEAQLEKSRLLSDRFSAERPKGSFSTLEIQRTEQGDSAMYLCASSSDSLPYEQYFGPGTRLTVT.